Included here is one T cell receptor (beta chain) sequence, with context. Trimming stripped 0 bases from V and 2 bases from J, with 11 bases between. Germline V gives CDR1 MNHEY, CDR2 SVGAGI. CDR3 size: 15 residues. The method was immunoSEQ multiplex PCR; TCRdb's version includes in-frame clones alone and lacks a portion of them. The data hold 97,000 or so clones, with approximately 88% observed a single time. The data originate from a study of T cell responses to AZD1222 COVID-19 vaccine. Sequenced here: peripheral blood, sampled on day 0 of AZD1222 vaccination. The chain carries TRBV6-5 and TRBJ2-7; D may be TRBD1 or TRBD2 (5 bases each). This TCR came from an adult in good health. CDR3 DNA: TGTGCCAGCAGTTACTCTCCGGGACCAACCTACGAGCAGTACTTC. Translation: CASSYSPGPTYEQYF.